Described below is a single TCR beta chain sequence and its context. This entry belongs to a study of blood T cell repertoires in COVID-19. Looked up from germline, CDR1 is DFQATT and CDR2 is SNEGSKA (reference sequence). V dropped 3 bases and J dropped 7 bases, with 9 bases sitting between them. There are 11 residues in the CDR3. Profiling relied on immunoSEQ multiplex PCR, and the TCRdb table lists in-frame clones only, not all of them. The table lists about 170,000 clones, around 89% of them singletons, with more than 2% in the top ten. The source material was peripheral blood. This TCR came from a man aged 50 or older who had recovered from COVID-19. The chain carries TRBV20-1 and TRBJ1-1, with D maybe TRBD1 (5 bases). The CDR3 loop reads CSARGPVEAFF. The CDR3 region has the DNA TGCAGTGCTAGGGGGCCGGTTGAAGCTTTCTTT.